The present TCR beta chain was sequenced within a study of shared clonotypes between healthy human individuals. On the study more broadly: CD4 naive cells filled three plates per donor, CD4 memory three, CD8 naive two and CD8 memory one. Study-wide results and caveats: Memory subsets had estimated richness that was generally smaller than that of naive subsets. Incomplete sequencing of sorted subsets was indicated by rarefaction despite large depth.

Of note for this clone: What it recognizes is unknown.

Germline loops: CDR1 SEHNR, CDR2 FQNEAQ (reference sequence). The CDR3 spans 13 residues. V lost 10 bases and J lost 2, with 15 bases in between. The method was immunoSEQ multiplex PCR; TCRdb's version includes in-frame clones alone and lacks a portion of them. The sample lists 2 million or so clones, 90% to 95% occurring once. The sequenced sample consisted of naive CD4+ T cells sorted from blood. Subset indicated: CD45RA+ positively selected. V is TRBV7-9 and J is TRBJ2-7; D may match TRBD1 or TRBD2 (5 bases each). This receptor was obtained from a man younger than 35 in good health. CDR3 nucleotides: TGTGCCACCTCCGGGGACCGGGCCTACGAGCAGTACTTC. This sequence encodes CATSGDRAYEQYF.